This entry concerns a single T cell receptor (beta chain). What it recognizes is unknown. The PCR was carried out with 60 Vbeta primers and 13 Jbeta primers. TCRdb's copy holds only in-frame clones and misses some; the assay was immunoSEQ multiplex PCR. The table has around 150,000 clones, around nine tenths seen once. This sample was taken from a study of cytomegalovirus exposure and HLA in healthy donors. At the level of the study: Unique TCRs numbering around 85 million, obtained from HLA-typed donors, made up an early data release.

Findings of the study overall: Cytomegalovirus status, reportedly, was diagnosed with high specificity and sensitivity by the classifier. An apparent linkage of common viral pathogens to several of the most significant clusters emerged in a later analysis. TCR beta V- and J-gene trimming, according to a later analysis, was linked to a missense DCLRE1C variant.

The V gene's germline CDR1 is SNHLY and CDR2 FYNNEI. CDR3 length: 16 residues. J lost 5 bases, V lost 9 bases, and 14 bases had no gene match. The sequencing sample was made of PBMCs. The sequence came from a woman in her twenties or thirties in good health and CMV-seronegative. V is TRBV2 and J is TRBJ1-5; 9 bases are shared with TRBD1. CDR3 sequence: CASSGAGTGKDQPQHF. In DNA form, the CDR3 reads TGTGCCAGTAGCGGGGCGGGGACAGGGAAAGATCAGCCCCAGCATTTT. Filled out from reference TRBV2 and TRBJ1-5, the complete variable domain reads EPEVTQTPSHQVTQMGQEVILRCVPISNHLYFYWYRQILGQKVEFLVSFYNNEISEKSEIFDDQFSVERPDGSNFTLKIRSTKLEDSAMYFCASSGAGTGKDQPQHFGDGTRLSIL.